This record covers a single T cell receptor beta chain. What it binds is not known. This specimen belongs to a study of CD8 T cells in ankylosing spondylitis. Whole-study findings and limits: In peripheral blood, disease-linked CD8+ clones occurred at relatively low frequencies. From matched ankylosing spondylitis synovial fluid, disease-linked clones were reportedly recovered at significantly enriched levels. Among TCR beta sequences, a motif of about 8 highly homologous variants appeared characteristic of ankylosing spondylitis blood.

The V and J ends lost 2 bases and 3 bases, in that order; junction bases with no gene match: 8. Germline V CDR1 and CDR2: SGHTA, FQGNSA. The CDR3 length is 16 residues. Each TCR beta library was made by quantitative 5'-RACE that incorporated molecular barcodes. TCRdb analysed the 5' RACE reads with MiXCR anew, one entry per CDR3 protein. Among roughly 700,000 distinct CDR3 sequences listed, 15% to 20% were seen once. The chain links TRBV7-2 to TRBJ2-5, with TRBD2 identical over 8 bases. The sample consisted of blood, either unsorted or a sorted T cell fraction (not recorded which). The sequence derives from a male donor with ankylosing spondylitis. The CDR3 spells CASSLLAGWREETQYF. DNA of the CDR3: TGTGCCAGCAGCTTACTAGCGGGTTGGCGGGAAGAGACCCAGTACTTC.